This T cell receptor beta chain stems from a study of CD8+ T cells in alopecia areata. cDNA reverse transcribed from extracted RNA served as the sequencing template. TCRdb's table, derived via immunoSEQ multiplex PCR, lists solely in-frame clones and lacks some. The table records about 190,000 clones, about three fifths of them present only once. As for treatment: oral pan-JAK inhibitor, 5-10 mg twice daily. This specimen consisted of CD4+ T cells sorted from blood, obtained at week 4, from a patient treated with tofacitinib. This clonotype was sampled from a human donor with alopecia areata.

DNA for the CDR3: TGTGCCAGCAGCTTGTTCAAGGTTGGGGGCACCGGGGAGCTGTTTTTT. Its translation is CASSLFKVGGTGELFF. The chain combines TRBV5-6 with TRBJ2-2; perhaps D is TRBD1 or TRBD2 (5 bases each). Trimming stripped 1 base from V and 4 bases from J, with 14 bases between. The CDR3 is 16 residues long. CDR1 and CDR2 from the germline V gene are SGHDT and YYEEEE. Full variable domain (rest looked up from reference TRBV5-6 and TRBJ2-2): DAGVTQSPTHLIKTRGQQVTLRCSPKSGHDTVSWYQQALGQGPQFIFQYYEEEERQRGNFPDRFSGHQFPNYSSELNVNALLLGDSALYLCASSLFKVGGTGELFFGEGSRLTVL.